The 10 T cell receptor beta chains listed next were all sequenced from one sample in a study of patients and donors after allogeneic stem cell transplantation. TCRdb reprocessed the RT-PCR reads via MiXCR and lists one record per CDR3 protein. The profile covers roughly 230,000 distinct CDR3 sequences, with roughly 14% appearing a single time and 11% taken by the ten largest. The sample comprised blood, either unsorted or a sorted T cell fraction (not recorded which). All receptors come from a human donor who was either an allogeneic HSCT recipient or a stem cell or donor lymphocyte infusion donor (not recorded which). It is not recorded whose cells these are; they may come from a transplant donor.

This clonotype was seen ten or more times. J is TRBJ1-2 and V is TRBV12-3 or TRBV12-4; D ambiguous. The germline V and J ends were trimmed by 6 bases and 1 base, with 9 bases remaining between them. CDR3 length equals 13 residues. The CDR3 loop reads CASSPSGNYGYTF. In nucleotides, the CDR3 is TGTGCCAGCAGCCCCTCGGGTAACTATGGCTACACCTTC.

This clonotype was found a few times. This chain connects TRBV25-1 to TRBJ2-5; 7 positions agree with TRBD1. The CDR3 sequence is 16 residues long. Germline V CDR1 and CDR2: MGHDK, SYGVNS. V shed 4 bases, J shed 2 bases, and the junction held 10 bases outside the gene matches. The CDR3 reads CASSANRRGTQETQYF. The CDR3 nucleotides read TGTGCCAGCAGTGCCAACCGCAGGGGGACACAAGAGACCCAGTACTTC.

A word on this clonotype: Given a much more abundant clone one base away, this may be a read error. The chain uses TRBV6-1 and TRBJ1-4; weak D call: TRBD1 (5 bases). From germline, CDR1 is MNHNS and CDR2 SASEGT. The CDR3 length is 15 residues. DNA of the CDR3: TGTGTCAGCAGTGTTCCTCGGGGGGAGGGTGAAAAACTGTTTTTT. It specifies CVSSVPRGEGEKLFF.

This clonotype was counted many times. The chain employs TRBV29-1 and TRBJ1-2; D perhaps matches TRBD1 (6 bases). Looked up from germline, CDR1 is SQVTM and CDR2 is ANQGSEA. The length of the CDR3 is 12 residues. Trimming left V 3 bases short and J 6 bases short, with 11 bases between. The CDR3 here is CSVDRGRNGYTF. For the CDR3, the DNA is TGCAGCGTTGATCGGGGGCGAAATGGCTACACCTTC. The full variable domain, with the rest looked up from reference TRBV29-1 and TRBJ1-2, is SAVISQKPSRDICQRGTSLTIQCQVDSQVTMMFWYRQQPGQSLTLIATANQGSEATYESGFVIDKFPISRPNLTFSTLTVSNMSPEDSSIYLCSVDRGRNGYTFGSGTRLTVV.

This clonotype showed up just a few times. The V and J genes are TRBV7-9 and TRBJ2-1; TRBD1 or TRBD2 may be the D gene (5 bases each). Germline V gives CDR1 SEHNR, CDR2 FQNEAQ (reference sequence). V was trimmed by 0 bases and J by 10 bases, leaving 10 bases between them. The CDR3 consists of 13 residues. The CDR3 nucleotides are TGTGCCAGCAGCTTAGCGCGAGGGGACGAGCAGTTCTTC. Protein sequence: CASSLARGDEQFF.

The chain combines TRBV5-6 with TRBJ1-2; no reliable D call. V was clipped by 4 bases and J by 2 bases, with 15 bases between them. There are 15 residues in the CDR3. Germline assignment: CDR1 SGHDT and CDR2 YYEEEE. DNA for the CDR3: TGTGCCAGCAGCCAAACGAAAGACAACAACTATGGCTACACCTTC. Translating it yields CASSQTKDNNYGYTF.

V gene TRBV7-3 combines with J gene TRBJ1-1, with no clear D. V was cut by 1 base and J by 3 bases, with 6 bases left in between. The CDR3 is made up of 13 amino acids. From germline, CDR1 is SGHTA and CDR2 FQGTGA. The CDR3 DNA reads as TGTGCCAGCAGCTTAATGTACGACACTGAAGCTTTCTTT. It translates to CASSLMYDTEAFF.

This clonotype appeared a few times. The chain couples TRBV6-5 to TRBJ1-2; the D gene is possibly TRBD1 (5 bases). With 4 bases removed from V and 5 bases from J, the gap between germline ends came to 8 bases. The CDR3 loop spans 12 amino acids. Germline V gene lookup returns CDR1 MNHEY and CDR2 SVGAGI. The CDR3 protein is CASSSTDYGYTF. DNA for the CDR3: TGTGCCAGCAGTTCGACAGATTATGGCTACACCTTC.

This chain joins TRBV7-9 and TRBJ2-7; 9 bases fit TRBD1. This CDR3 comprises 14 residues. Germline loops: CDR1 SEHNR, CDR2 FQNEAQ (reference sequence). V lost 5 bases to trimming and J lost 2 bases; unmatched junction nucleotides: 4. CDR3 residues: CASSADRGTYEQYF. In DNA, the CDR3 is TGTGCCAGCAGCGCGGACAGGGGAACCTACGAGCAGTACTTC.

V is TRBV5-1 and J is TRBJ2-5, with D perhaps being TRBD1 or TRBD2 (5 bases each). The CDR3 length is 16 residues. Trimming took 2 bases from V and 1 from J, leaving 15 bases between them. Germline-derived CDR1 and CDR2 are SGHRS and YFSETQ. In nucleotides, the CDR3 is TGCGCCAGCAGCTTTTCCGGGATCGGGGCCCAAGAGACCCAGTACTTC. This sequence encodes CASSFSGIGAQETQYF. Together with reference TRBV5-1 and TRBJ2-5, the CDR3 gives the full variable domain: KAGVTQTPRYLIKTRGQQVTLSCSPISGHRSVSWYQQTPGQGLQFLFEYFSETQRNKGNFPGRFSGRQFSNSRSEMNVSTLELGDSALYLCASSFSGIGAQETQYFGPGTRLLVL.